This TCR beta chain was identified in a study of blood T cell repertoires in COVID-19. Overall study: Samples of COVID-19 (acute and convalescent) were obtained from the United States, Italy and Spain. T cells, B-cell-depleted T cells, or PBMCs provided the cDNA or gDNA that served as material.

In the original analysis: Reference gene primer amplification gave nucleated cell count estimates. Only in-frame clones appear in the TCRdb table, and some are missing; sequencing was by immunoSEQ multiplex PCR. That table is the source of V, J and clone size, and D and trimming were worked out from the DNA. The data show about 96,000 clones, approximately 88% seen once. This CDR3 contains 16 residues. Germline trimming cut 5 bases from V and 9 bases from J; bases unmatched to any gene: 16. Germline V lookup: CDR1 SGHAT, CDR2 FQNNGV. Specimen: peripheral blood. The rearrangement links TRBV11-2 to TRBJ2-3, with 8 bases identical to TRBD2. The TCR originated in a woman between 55 and 75 years old with acute or convalescent COVID-19. The DNA of the CDR3 is TGTGCCAGCAGCCAAACTAGGCTAGCGGGTGGAAGGACGCAGTATTTT. Amino acids: CASSQTRLAGGRTQYF.